Reported below is one T cell receptor (beta chain). The junction shows a germline mismatch at one end, possibly a read error. This record belongs to a study of blood T cells in healthy people across ages. The CDR3 covers 17 residues. Germline V gene lookup returns CDR1 MDHEN and CDR2 SYDVKM. A second PCR of roughly 7 to 11 cycles used a sample-barcoded 5' primer and a J-beta primer mix. One entry per CDR3 protein, called by TCRdb with MiXCR from the 5' RACE reads. The sample shows about a million distinct CDR3 sequences, just over 50% of them seen only once. J is TRBJ2-3 and V is TRBV28; 7 bases agree with TRBD2. The clonotype originates from a woman aged 60 to 75 in good health. The sample was blood. DNA of the CDR3: TGTGCCAGCAGTCCTCTCTTGTCTAGCGGTTCCACAGACACGCAGTATTTT. Encoded protein: CASSPLLSSGSTDTQYF.